This TCR beta chain was found in a study of blood T cell repertoires in COVID-19. The wider study: Acute and convalescent COVID-19 samples came from the United States, Italy and Spain.

In the study's own analysis: From reference gene primer amplification, estimates of nucleated cell counts were derived. Data came from immunoSEQ multiplex PCR; TCRdb stores just in-frame clones and leaves some out. V and J calls and clone size are those listed in that table; D and trimming were worked out from the DNA. The repertoire holds roughly 190,000 clones, about four fifths seen once, with about 7.2% in the top ten. This CDR3 spans 17 amino acids. CDR1 and CDR2 (germline): LGHNA, YNFKEQ. V lost 1 base to trimming and J lost 7 bases; unmatched junction nucleotides: 13. This clone was recorded a few times.

Sequences were obtained from peripheral blood. The receptor was derived from a man aged 60 to 75 with acute or convalescent COVID-19. V gene TRBV4-2 combines with J gene TRBJ1-5; TRBD1 matches 7 bases. The CDR3 sequence is CASSQGPGGYKWQPQHF. DNA for the CDR3: TGTGCCAGCAGCCAAGGACCAGGGGGGTATAAGTGGCAGCCCCAGCATTTT.